One sample yielded the 11 T cell receptor beta chains listed below, sequenced in a study of human T cells and chemical hapten exposure. As to time point: pre-sensitization, week 0. As for treatment: therapeutic diphenylcyclopropenone sensitization with weekly scalp DPC. TCRdb reprocessed the RACE reads with MiXCR, giving one entry per CDR3 protein. Of more than 100,000 distinct CDR3 sequences listed, roughly 13% are singletons. Sequences were derived from whole blood, sampled in connection with sensitization to the hapten diphenylcyclopropenone (DPC). The receptor set was obtained from a woman aged 18-29 years with alopecia areata. Some clones in this sample may be carry-over from other donors' samples.

This clonotype has just a few counts. This rearrangement joins TRBV7-2 to TRBJ2-1; no reliable D call. Germline loops: CDR1 SGHTA, CDR2 FQGNSA. The CDR3 contains 12 residues. V lost 2 bases and J lost 10, with 9 bases in between. This chain's CDR3 is CASSLSLREQFF. In DNA form, the CDR3 reads TGTGCCAGCAGCTTAAGCCTACGCGAGCAGTTCTTC.

A single count supports this clonotype. This chain uses TRBV6-4 with TRBJ2-3; 7 nucleotides align to TRBD2. The junction had 19 bases not matched to a gene; V was cut back by 0 bases and J by 10 bases. The CDR3 covers 18 residues. CDR1 and CDR2 (germline): MRHNA, SNTAGT. This CDR3 reads CASSDSTPAGEASVAQYF. The DNA of the CDR3 is TGTGCCAGCAGTGACTCGACCCCTGCGGGGGAAGCCTCCGTGGCGCAGTATTTT.

This clonotype was observed a handful of times. The chain links TRBV6-5 to TRBJ1-4; 7 nucleotides agree with TRBD1. Germline V gives CDR1 MNHEY, CDR2 SVGAGI. The CDR3 has 13 residues. V was clipped by 7 bases and J by 7 bases; unmatched bases: 6. The CDR3 spells CASTRQGSEKLFF. The CDR3 DNA sequence: TGTGCCAGCACCAGACAGGGTAGTGAAAAACTGTTTTTT.

This clonotype came up a few times. This chain joins TRBV9 and TRBJ1-4; D is ambiguous. Germline V gene lookup returns CDR1 SGDLS and CDR2 YYNGEE. V lost 4 bases and J lost 8, with 15 bases in between. The CDR3 spans 14 residues. The CDR3 is CASSRGWEVEKLFF. CDR3 DNA sequence: TGTGCCAGCAGCCGGGGTTGGGAGGTGGAAAAACTGTTTTTT.

This clonotype was counted a few times. The rearrangement joins TRBV4-1 to TRBJ2-3; 9 bases line up with TRBD2. V dropped 8 bases and J dropped 0; count of bases not matched to a gene: 9. Germline V CDR1 and CDR2: MGHRA, YSYEKL. The CDR3 contains 16 residues. The CDR3 nucleotides are TGCGCCAGCCGAGATAGCGGGGGCCTTAGCACAGATACGCAGTATTTT. It codes for CASRDSGGLSTDTQYF.

The rearrangement joins TRBV20-1 to TRBJ2-5, with D unresolved. The CDR3 contains 11 residues. Germline CDR1 is DFQATT and CDR2 is SNEGSKA (reference sequence). V was cut by 1 base and J by 4 bases, with 4 bases left in between. The DNA of the CDR3 is TGCAGTGCTAGAGGGGCAGAGACCCAGTACTTC. The encoded protein is CSARGAETQYF.

With respect to this clonotype: A much more abundant neighbour one base away suggests this may be a read error. The rearrangement uses TRBV7-9 and TRBJ2-7, with TRBD1 as a possible D gene (6 bases). CDR1 and CDR2 from the germline V gene are SEHNR and FQNEAQ (reference sequence). V was clipped by 2 bases and J by 2 bases, with 19 bases between them. The CDR3 has 17 residues. The DNA for the CDR3 is TGTGCCAGCAGCTTATTTCTGGGACAAACGTCGACCTACGAGCAGTACTTC. It translates to CASSLFLGQTSTYEQYF.

This chain connects TRBV5-5 to TRBJ2-7; D is ambiguous. Trimming cost V 0 bases and J 2 bases, with 9 bases left between them. CDR1 and CDR2 (germline): SGHKS, YYEKEE (reference sequence). The CDR3 has 14 amino acids. The CDR3 DNA reads TGTGCCAGCAGCTTGGGACGGATCCCCTACGAGCAGTACTTC. It is translated as CASSLGRIPYEQYF. Full variable domain (missing parts from reference TRBV5-5 and TRBJ2-7): DAGVTQSPTHLIKTRGQQVTLRCSPISGHKSVSWYQQVLGQGPQFIFQYYEKEERGRGNFPDRFSARQFPNYSSELNVNALLLGDSALYLCASSLGRIPYEQYFGPGTRLTVT.

The V and J genes are TRBV9 and TRBJ2-5, with unresolved D. The length of the CDR3 is 12 residues. With 5 bases removed from V and 3 bases from J, the gap between germline ends came to 8 bases. Germline CDR1 and CDR2: SGDLS and YYNGEE. This CDR3 is CASRSAEETQYF. CDR3 DNA: TGTGCCAGCAGGTCCGCGGAAGAGACCCAGTACTTC.

V usage is TRBV19 and J usage is TRBJ1-2; 9 nucleotides align to TRBD1. The CDR3 length is 14 residues. Unmatched junction bases numbered 8, after V lost 4 bases and J lost 8 bases. Germline CDR1 is LNHDA and CDR2 is SQIVND (reference sequence). The CDR3 here is CASSSRRDREGYTF. CDR3 in DNA: TGTGCCAGTAGTAGCCGCCGGGACAGGGAGGGCTACACCTTC.

The rearrangement uses TRBV9 and TRBJ1-3, with D possibly TRBD1 on 5 matching bases. This CDR3 has 16 amino acids. Germline CDR1 reads SGDLS; CDR2 reads YYNGEE. V was pared by 4 bases and J by 0 bases, with 14 bases between. The chain's CDR3 is CASSRGTGDSGNTIYF. CDR3 sequence (DNA): TGTGCCAGCAGCCGTGGGACGGGGGACTCTGGAAACACCATATATTTT.